A selection of T cell receptor beta chains follows, all from one sample in a study of T cell responses to AZD1222 COVID-19 vaccine. The method was immunoSEQ multiplex PCR; TCRdb's version includes in-frame clones alone and lacks a portion of them. The table includes around 72,000 clones, more than 75% detected once. The sample consisted of peripheral blood, taken on day 0 of AZD1222 vaccination. The receptors were sampled from an adult in good health. Both conserved end residues are part of each CDR3. D genes are given only for firm matches. The size field is filled for only some rows; it gives once, few, many or a size class.

>TRBJ1-1|TRBD1|TRBV30|NA
CAYTGGQPNTEAFF
TGTGCCTACACAGGGGGGCAGCCGAACACTGAAGCTTTCTTT
>TRBJ1-5|NA|TRBV2|NA
CASRGETGNQPQHF
TGTGCCAGCAGGGGGGAGACAGGCAATCAGCCCCAGCATTTT
>TRBJ1-5|NA|TRBV4-3|NA
CASSQDLQGNQPQHF
TGCGCCAGCAGCCAAGATCTACAGGGCAATCAGCCCCAGCATTTT
>TRBJ1-4|NA|TRBV7-2|NA
CASRAPGAREKLFF
TGTGCCAGCCGGGCCCCAGGGGCTAGGGAAAAACTGTTTTTT
>TRBJ1-2|NA|TRBV10-1|NA
CASRGSPDIHGYTF
TGCGCCAGCAGGGGGTCCCCGGATATACATGGCTACACCTTC
>TRBJ1-3|NA|TRBV5-1|NA
CASSLVGYGNTIYF
TGCGCCAGCAGCTTGGTAGGGTACGGAAACACCATATATTTT
>TRBJ1-3|NA|TRBV27|once
CASSLWVKSSGNTIYF
TGTGCCAGCAGTTTATGGGTGAAAAGCTCTGGAAACACCATATATTTT
>TRBJ1-4|NA|TRBV5-5|NA
CASSFWTWGTNEKLFF
TGTGCCAGCAGCTTCTGGACCTGGGGGACTAATGAAAAACTGTTTTTT
>TRBJ1-2|TRBD1|TRBV3-1/TRBV3-2|few
CASSLWDSYGYTF
TGTGCCAGCAGCCTCTGGGACAGCTATGGCTACACCTTC
>TRBJ1-1|NA|TRBV19|NA
CASSIPGGIMNTEAFF
TGTGCCAGTAGTATACCAGGTGGGATCATGAACACTGAAGCTTTCTTT
>TRBJ2-1|NA|TRBV11-2|NA
CASSLERFEVNSYNEQFF
TGTGCCAGCAGCTTAGAGCGATTTGAGGTAAACTCCTACAATGAGCAGTTCTTC
>TRBJ2-6|NA|TRBV30|NA
CAWSVGISGANVLTF
TGTGCCTGGAGTGTGGGGATCTCTGGGGCCAACGTCCTGACTTTC
>TRBJ1-4|NA|TRBV5-4|NA
CASSPTGDATNEKLFF
TGTGCCAGCAGCCCGACCGGGGACGCAACTAATGAAAAACTGTTTTTT
>TRBJ2-7|TRBD2|TRBV27|NA
CASSLKLAGVEQYF
TGTGCCAGCAGTTTAAAACTAGCGGGGGTCGAGCAGTACTTC
>TRBJ1-2|NA|TRBV10-3|NA
CAISDGAYGYTF
TGTGCCATCAGTGACGGAGCCTATGGCTACACCTTC
>TRBJ1-4|NA|TRBV3-1/TRBV3-2|NA
CASSSKPRDVEEKLFF
TGTGCCAGCAGCTCAAAACCCCGGGACGTGGAGGAAAAACTGTTTTTT
>TRBJ1-1|NA|TRBV7-9|NA
CASSLAGGPEAFF
TGTGCCAGCAGCTTAGCCGGAGGCCCTGAAGCTTTCTTT
>TRBJ2-2|TRBD2|TRBV12-5|NA
CASGLGLAGGNTGELFF
TGTGCTAGTGGTTTGGGACTAGCGGGGGGGAACACCGGGGAGCTGTTTTTT
>TRBJ1-3|TRBD1|TRBV9|NA
CASSPGQGASGNTIYF
TGTGCCAGCAGCCCAGGACAGGGGGCTTCTGGAAACACCATATATTTT
>TRBJ2-7|TRBD1|TRBV5-3|NA
CARSQDRGYEQYF
TGTGCCAGAAGCCAGGACAGGGGCTACGAGCAGTACTTC
>TRBJ2-6|NA|TRBV21-1|NA
CASSKDRGLSGANVLTF
TGTGCCAGCAGCAAAGACAGGGGGCTTTCTGGGGCCAACGTCCTGACTTTC
>TRBJ1-5|TRBD1|TRBV2|once
CASRAGGSQPQHF
TGTGCCAGCAGGGCAGGGGGTTCTCAGCCCCAGCATTTT
>TRBJ2-1|NA|TRBV18|NA
CASSPPPGDEQFF
TGTGCCAGCTCACCCCCCCCGGGGGATGAGCAGTTCTTC
>TRBJ2-7|TRBD1|TRBV7-2|NA
CASSFDRVGYEQYF
TGTGCCAGCAGCTTCGACAGGGTAGGCTACGAGCAGTACTTC
>TRBJ1-1|TRBD1|TRBV7-7|NA
CASSLRQGSEAFF
TGTGCTAGCAGCTTAAGACAGGGGTCTGAAGCTTTCTTT
>TRBJ2-5|TRBD2|TRBV7-3|NA
CASSWTREETQYF
TGTGCCAGCAGCTGGACTAGGGAAGAGACCCAGTACTTC
>TRBJ2-5|TRBD2|TRBV5-5|NA
CASSWGLDGTQYF
TGTGCCAGCAGCTGGGGACTAGACGGGACCCAGTACTTC
>TRBJ1-6|TRBD1|TRBV27|NA
CASSIRDSHSPLHF
TGTGCCAGCAGTATCCGGGACAGCCATTCACCCCTCCACTTT
>TRBJ1-6|TRBD1|TRBV4-2|NA
CASSQDRTGGGSPLHF
TGTGCCAGCAGCCAAGACCGGACAGGGGGAGGGTCACCCCTCCACTTT